This T cell receptor beta chain is from a study of T cell responses to AZD1222 COVID-19 vaccine. The repertoire was sequenced with immunoSEQ multiplex PCR; TCRdb's copy has only in-frame clones and lacks some. The sample has approximately 190,000 clones, about 92% seen once. Study outcomes and limitations: Donors skewed white British and female; clonal diversity was possibly underestimated. Seropositive at baseline were only six AZD1222 recipients. Per reports, nearly half of all spike-specific TCRs target regions that are unmutated in variants. None of the repertoires were sampled until the peak T cell response had passed.

Turning to this clone: What it recognizes is unknown.

V was shortened by 0 bases and J by 1 base, with 13 bases between the two germline ends. CDR3 length equals 16 residues. Germline CDR1 is GTSNPN and CDR2 is SVGIG (reference sequence). The TCR comes from an adult who received the MenACWY meningococcal vaccine as a control. The chain combines TRBV30 with TRBJ1-3, with D unclear. The specimen comprised peripheral blood, sampled 28 days after the second dose of the MenACWY control vaccine. The CDR3 here is CAWSVEDRGSGNTIYF. CDR3 sequence (DNA): TGTGCCTGGAGTGTAGAAGATCGGGGATCTGGAAACACCATATATTTT.